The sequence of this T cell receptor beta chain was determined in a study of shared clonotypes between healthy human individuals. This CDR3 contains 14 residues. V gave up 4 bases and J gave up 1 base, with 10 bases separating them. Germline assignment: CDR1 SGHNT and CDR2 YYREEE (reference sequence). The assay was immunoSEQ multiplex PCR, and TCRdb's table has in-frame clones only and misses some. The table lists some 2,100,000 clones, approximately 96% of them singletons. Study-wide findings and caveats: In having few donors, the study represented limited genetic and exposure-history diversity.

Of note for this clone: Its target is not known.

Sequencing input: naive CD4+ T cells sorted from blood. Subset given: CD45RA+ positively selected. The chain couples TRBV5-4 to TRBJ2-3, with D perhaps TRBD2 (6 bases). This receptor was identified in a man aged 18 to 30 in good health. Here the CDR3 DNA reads TGTGCCAGCAGCGGGGGACTTCGCACAGATACGCAGTATTTT. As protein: CASSGGLRTDTQYF.